This paragraph reports one TCR beta chain. What it recognizes is unknown. In patients aged 18 to 65, hyperthyroidism was newly diagnosed, with duration under 2 months. The record originates from a study of T cells in Graves' hyperthyroidism and ophthalmopathy. TCR beta CDR3 sequences were amplified from RNA transcripts. First-round RT-PCR of the TCR CDR3 relied on the HTBI primer set. TCRdb re-called the multiplex PCR reads through MiXCR, storing one row per CDR3 protein. The table includes nearly 600,000 distinct CDR3 sequences, over 11% detected once. Study-wide results and limits: A 13 V-J signature model discriminated ophthalmopathy versus stable hyperthyroidism. Most clonotypes expanded in the thyroid (above 0.001) were also present in blood.

The sample comprised blood. The sequence came from a woman in her twenties or thirties with Graves' hyperthyroidism that later progressed to Graves' ophthalmopathy.

CDR3 nucleotides: TGCAGTGCTAGAGATTGGCTAGCGGGAGGTCCAGATACGCAGTATTTT. Amino acids: CSARDWLAGGPDTQYF. The chain couples TRBV20-1 to TRBJ2-3; TRBD2 matches at 11 bases. From germline, CDR1 is DFQATT and CDR2 SNEGSKA (reference sequence). The CDR3 loop spans 16 amino acids. V lost 0 bases to trimming and J lost 4 bases; unmatched junction nucleotides: 6.